This TCR beta chain was captured by sequencing in a study of T cell responses to AZD1222 COVID-19 vaccine. Details on this clone: Its antigen is unknown.

The CDR3 is 17 residues long. V was clipped by 3 bases and J by 2 bases; unmatched bases: 10. Germline lookup yields CDR1 SGHRS and CDR2 YFSETQ. Study-wide findings and caveats: Donors skewed white British and female; clonal diversity was possibly underestimated.

Sequencing used immunoSEQ multiplex PCR; TCRdb keeps in-frame clones, though not all of them. The sample lists 75,000 or so clones, less than 95% occurring once. The chain combines TRBV5-1 with TRBJ2-1, with 8 bases lining up with TRBD1. The receptor's source is an adult who received the AZD1222 COVID-19 vaccine. Sequences were derived from peripheral blood, sampled 28 days after the second AZD1222 dose. CDR3 sequence: CASSSTSTGDPYNEQFF. The DNA of the CDR3 is TGCGCCAGCAGCTCCACCTCGACAGGGGACCCCTACAATGAGCAGTTCTTC. Together with reference TRBV5-1 and TRBJ2-1, the CDR3 gives the full variable domain: KAGVTQTPRYLIKTRGQQVTLSCSPISGHRSVSWYQQTPGQGLQFLFEYFSETQRNKGNFPGRFSGRQFSNSRSEMNVSTLELGDSALYLCASSSTSTGDPYNEQFFGPGTRLTVL.